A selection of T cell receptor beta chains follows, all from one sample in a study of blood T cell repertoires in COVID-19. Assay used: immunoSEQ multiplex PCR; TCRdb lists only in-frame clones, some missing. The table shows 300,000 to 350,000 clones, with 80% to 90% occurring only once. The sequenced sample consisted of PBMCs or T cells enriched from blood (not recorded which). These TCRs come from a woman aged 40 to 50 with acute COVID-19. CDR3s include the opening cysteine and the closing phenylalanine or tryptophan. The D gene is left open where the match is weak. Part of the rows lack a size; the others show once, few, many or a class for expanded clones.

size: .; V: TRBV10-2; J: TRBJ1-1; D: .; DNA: TGCGCCAGCAGTGTCCGGGGTAGCAACACTGAAGCTTTCTTT; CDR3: CASSVRGSNTEAFF
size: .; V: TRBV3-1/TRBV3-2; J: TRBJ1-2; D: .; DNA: TGTGCCAGCAGCCAAGGGGCAGGGGATGGAGGCTATGGCTACACCTTC; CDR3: CASSQGAGDGGYGYTF
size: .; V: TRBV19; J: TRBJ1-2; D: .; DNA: TGTGCCAGTAGTATACTAAGAAACTATGGCTACACCTTC; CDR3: CASSILRNYGYTF
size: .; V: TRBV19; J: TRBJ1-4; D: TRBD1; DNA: TGTGCCAGTAGTTCCGACCGGGACAGGATTAATGAAAAACTGTTTTTT; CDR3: CASSSDRDRINEKLFF
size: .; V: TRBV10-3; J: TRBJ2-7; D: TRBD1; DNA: TGTGCCATCCAGGGACAGCAAGCCTACGAGCAGTACTTC; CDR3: CAIQGQQAYEQYF
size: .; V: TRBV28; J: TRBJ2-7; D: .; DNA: TGTGCCAGCACCGGAGTTTACGAGCAGTACTTC; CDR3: CASTGVYEQYF
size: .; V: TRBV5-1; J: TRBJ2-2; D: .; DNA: TGCGCCAGCAGCCTGAACAGGAACACCGGGGAGCTGTTTTTT; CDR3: CASSLNRNTGELFF
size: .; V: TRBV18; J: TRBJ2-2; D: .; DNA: TGTGCCAGCTCACCTTGGACAGCGAACACCGGGGAGCTGTTTTTT; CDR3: CASSPWTANTGELFF
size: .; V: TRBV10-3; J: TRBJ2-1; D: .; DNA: TGTGCCATCAGCCGCGACAATGAGCAGTTCTTC; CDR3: CAISRDNEQFF
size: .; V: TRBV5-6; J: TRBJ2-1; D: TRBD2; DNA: TGTGCCAGCAGACCTCGGGGGGTCTCCTACAATGAGCAGTTCTTC; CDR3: CASRPRGVSYNEQFF
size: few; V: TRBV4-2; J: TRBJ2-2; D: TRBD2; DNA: TGTGCCAGCAGCCAAGTTTTAGCGGGGGGGAACACCGGGGAGCTGTTTTTT; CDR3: CASSQVLAGGNTGELFF
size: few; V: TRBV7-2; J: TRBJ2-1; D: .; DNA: TGTGCCAGCAGCGCGGTCCCCAGGGTCAATGAGCAGTTCTTC; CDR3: CASSAVPRVNEQFF
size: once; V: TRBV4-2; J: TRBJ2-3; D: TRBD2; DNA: TGTGCCAGCAGCCAAGAAGGGACTAGCGGGACAGATACGCAGTATTTT; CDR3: CASSQEGTSGTDTQYF
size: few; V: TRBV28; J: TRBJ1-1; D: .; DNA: TGTGCCAGCAGGTTGGTAGTTGGGACATTGAACACTGAAGCTTTCTTT; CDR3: CASRLVVGTLNTEAFF
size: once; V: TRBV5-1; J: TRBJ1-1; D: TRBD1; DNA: TGCGCCAGCAGCTTGGCCGGTTTGCGGGACAGTGAAGCTTTCTTT; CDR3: CASSLAGLRDSEAFF
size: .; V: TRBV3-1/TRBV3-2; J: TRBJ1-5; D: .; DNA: TGTGCCAGCAGCCAAGCCCCCCCTTTCACAGGGAGCAATCAGCCCCAGCATTTT; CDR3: CASSQAPPFTGSNQPQHF
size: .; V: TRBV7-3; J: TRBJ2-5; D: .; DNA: TGTGCCAGCAGCTTCGGGGCGGGACACCAAGAGACCCAGTACTTC; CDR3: CASSFGAGHQETQYF
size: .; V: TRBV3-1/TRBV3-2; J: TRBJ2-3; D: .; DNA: TGTGCCAGCAGCCAAGGTGTGCTAGCCGGGGATACGCAGTATTTT; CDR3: CASSQGVLAGDTQYF